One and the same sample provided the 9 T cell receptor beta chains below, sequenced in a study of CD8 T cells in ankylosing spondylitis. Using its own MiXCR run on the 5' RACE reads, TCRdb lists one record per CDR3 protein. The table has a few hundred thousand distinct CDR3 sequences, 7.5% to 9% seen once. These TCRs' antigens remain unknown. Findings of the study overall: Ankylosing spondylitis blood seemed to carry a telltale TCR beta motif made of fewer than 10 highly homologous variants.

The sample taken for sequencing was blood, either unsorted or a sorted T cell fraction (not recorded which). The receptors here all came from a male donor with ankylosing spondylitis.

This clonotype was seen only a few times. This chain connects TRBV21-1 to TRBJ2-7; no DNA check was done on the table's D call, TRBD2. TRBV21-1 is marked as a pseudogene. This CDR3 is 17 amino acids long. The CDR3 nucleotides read TGTGCCAGCAGCAAAGACGGGGCTAGCGGGAATCCCTACGAGCAGTACTTC. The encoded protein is CASSKDGASGNPYEQYF.

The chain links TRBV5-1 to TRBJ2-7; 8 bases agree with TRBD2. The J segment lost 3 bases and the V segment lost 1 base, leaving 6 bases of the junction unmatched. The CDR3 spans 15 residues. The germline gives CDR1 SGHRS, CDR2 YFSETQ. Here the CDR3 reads CASSLLSAGGYEQYF. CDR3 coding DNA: TGCGCCAGCAGCTTGTTGTCTGCGGGAGGCTACGAGCAGTACTTC.

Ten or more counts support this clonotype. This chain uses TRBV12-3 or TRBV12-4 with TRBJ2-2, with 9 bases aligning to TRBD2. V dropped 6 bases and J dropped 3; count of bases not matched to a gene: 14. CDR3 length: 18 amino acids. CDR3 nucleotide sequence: TGTGCCAGCAGCTTCCGGCCTAGCGGGACAACTTACACCGGGGAGCTGTTTTTT. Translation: CASSFRPSGTTYTGELFF.

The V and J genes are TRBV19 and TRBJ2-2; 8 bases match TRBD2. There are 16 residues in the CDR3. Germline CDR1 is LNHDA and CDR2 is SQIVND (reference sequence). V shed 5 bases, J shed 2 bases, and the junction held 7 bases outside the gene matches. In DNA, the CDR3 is TGTGCCAGTAGTTTCACTAGCGGTTTTAACACCGGGGAGCTGTTTTTT. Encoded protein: CASSFTSGFNTGELFF. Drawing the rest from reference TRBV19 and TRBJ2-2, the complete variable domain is DGGITQSPKYLFRKEGQNVTLSCEQNLNHDAMYWYRQDPGQGLRLIYYSQIVNDFQKGDIAEGYSVSREKKESFPLTVTSAQKNPTAFYLCASSFTSGFNTGELFFGEGSRLTVL.

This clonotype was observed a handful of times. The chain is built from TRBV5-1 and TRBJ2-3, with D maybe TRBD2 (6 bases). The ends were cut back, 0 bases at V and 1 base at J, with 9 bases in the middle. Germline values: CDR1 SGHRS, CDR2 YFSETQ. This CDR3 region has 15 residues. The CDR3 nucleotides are TGCGCCAGCAGCTTGGAACTAGCACGCACAGATACGCAGTATTTT. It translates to CASSLELARTDTQYF.

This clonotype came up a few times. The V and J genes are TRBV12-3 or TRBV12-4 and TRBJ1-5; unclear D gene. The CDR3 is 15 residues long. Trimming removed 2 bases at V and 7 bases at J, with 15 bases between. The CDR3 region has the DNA TGTGCCAGCAGTTTACCCCCGTTTAGGAGGCAGCCCCAGCATTTT. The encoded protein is CASSLPPFRRQPQHF.

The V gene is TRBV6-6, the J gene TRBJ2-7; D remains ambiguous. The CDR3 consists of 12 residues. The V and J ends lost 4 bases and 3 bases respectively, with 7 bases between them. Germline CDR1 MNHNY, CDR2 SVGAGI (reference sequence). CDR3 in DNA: TGTGCCAGCAGTTCCCTCAACTACGAGCAGTACTTC. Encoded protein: CASSSLNYEQYF.

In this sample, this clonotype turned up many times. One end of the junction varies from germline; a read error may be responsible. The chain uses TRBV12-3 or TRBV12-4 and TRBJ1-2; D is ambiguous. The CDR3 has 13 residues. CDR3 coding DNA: TGTGCCAGCAGTTTAGACCTTCCCGCCGGGGTGGCCTTC. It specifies CASSLDLPAGVAF.

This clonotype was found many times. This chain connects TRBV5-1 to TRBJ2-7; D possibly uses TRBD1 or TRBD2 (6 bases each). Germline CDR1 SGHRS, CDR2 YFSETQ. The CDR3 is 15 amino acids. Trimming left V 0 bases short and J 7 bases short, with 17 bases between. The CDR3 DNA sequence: TGCGCCAGCAGCTTGGAGGGGGGCCCGGGAGAAGAGCAGTACTTC. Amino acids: CASSLEGGPGEEQYF.